This record concerns one T cell receptor (beta chain) sequence. From germline, CDR1 is MNHNY and CDR2 SVGAGI (reference sequence). The CDR3 contains 14 residues. V was clipped by 0 bases and J by 8 bases, with 13 bases between them. Generated by immunoSEQ multiplex PCR, the TCRdb table keeps only in-frame clones and is missing some. The sample records about 2.4 million clones, around nine tenths being singletons. This sample stems from a study of shared clonotypes between healthy human individuals. This sequence was found in a man aged 18 to 35 in good health. Sequenced material: naive CD4+ T cells sorted from blood. Stated subset: CD45RA+ positively selected. V and J are TRBV6-6 and TRBJ1-1, with a tentative D call TRBD1 (6 bases). CDR3 bases: TGTGCCAGCAGTTACTCTGAGGGGGTGGAGGAAGCTTTCTTT. Amino acids: CASSYSEGVEEAFF.